This TCR beta chain was identified in a study of blood T cell repertoires in COVID-19. Study context: Researchers got acute and convalescent COVID-19 samples from the United States, Italy and Spain. From T cells, B-cell-depleted T cells, or PBMCs came the material, which was cDNA or gDNA.

Under the authors' procedure: Quantification of nucleated cells was approximated via reference gene primer amplification. Using immunoSEQ multiplex PCR, the repertoire was profiled, and TCRdb retains in-frame clones only, with some absent. V and J calls and clone size follow that table, whereas D and trimming were derived from the DNA. The data show roughly 39,000 clones, 85% seen once. Deletions cut 4 bases from V and 0 bases from J, with 11 bases between. The CDR3 runs to 16 residues. Germline loops: CDR1 SGHNT, CDR2 YYREEE (reference sequence). Sequencing input: peripheral blood. This sequence originates from a human donor in a cohort sampled during active COVID-19. This sequence joins TRBV5-4 and TRBJ2-6; D unresolved. CDR3: CASSLSGDSGANVLTF. The CDR3 DNA reads as TGTGCCAGCAGCCTCTCCGGTGACTCTGGGGCCAACGTCCTGACTTTC.